This TCR beta chain comes out of a study of cytomegalovirus exposure and HLA in healthy donors. Whole-study findings and limits: Sequencing probably produced one cluster of sequence variants that were highly shared. Because they were indistinguishable, some V segments, including TRBV6-2 and TRBV6-3, were excluded. One later analysis reportedly identified an Asian-associated ancestry cluster that showed fewer N-insertions than the roughly 700-donor mean.

A multiplex PCR was run with 60 Vbeta primers and 13 Jbeta primers. Sequencing used immunoSEQ multiplex PCR; TCRdb keeps in-frame clones, though not all of them. The table lists fewer than 200,000 clones, about 79% of them singletons. Germline V gives CDR1 SGHTA, CDR2 FQGNSA. There are 16 residues in the CDR3. V was pared by 5 bases and J by 6 bases, with 22 bases between. Points on this clone: Its specificity is not known.

Sequenced material: PBMCs. The gene calls are TRBV7-2 and TRBJ1-2, with D tentatively TRBD1 (5 bases). The TCR comes from a female donor in good health and CMV-seronegative. CDR3 region: CASSPTRRGRVDGYTF. CDR3 coding DNA: TGTGCCAGCAGCCCAACGCGGAGGGGCAGGGTTGATGGCTACACCTTC.